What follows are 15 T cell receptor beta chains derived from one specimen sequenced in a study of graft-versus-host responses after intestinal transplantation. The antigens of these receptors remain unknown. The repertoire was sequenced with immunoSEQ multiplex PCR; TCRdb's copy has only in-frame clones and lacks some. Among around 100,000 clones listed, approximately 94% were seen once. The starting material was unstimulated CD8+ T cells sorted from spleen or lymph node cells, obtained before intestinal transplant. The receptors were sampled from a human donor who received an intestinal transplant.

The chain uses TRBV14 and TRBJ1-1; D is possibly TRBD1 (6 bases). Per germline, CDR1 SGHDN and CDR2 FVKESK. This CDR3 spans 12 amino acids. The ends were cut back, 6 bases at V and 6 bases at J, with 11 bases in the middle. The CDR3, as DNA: TGTGCCAGCAGTCAGGGGTGGGCTGAAGCTTTCTTT. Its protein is CASSQGWAEAFF.

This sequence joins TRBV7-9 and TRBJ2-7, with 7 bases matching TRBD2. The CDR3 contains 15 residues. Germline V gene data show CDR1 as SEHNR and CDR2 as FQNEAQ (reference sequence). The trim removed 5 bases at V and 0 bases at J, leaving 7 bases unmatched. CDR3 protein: CASSITSAYSYEQYF. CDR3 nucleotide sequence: TGTGCCAGCAGCATAACTAGCGCCTACTCCTACGAGCAGTACTTC.

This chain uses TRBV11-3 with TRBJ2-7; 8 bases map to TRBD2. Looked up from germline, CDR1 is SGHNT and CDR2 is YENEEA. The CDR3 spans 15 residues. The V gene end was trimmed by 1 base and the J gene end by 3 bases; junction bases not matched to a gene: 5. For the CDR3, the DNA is TGTGCCAGCAGCTTAGGGTTCGGGACTAGCTACGAGCAGTACTTC. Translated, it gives CASSLGFGTSYEQYF.

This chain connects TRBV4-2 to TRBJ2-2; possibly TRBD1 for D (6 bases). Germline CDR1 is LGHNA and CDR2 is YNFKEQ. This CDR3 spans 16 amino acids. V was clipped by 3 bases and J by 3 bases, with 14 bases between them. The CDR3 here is CASSQRGQFDTGELFF. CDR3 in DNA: TGTGCCAGCAGCCAGAGAGGACAGTTCGACACCGGGGAGCTGTTTTTT.

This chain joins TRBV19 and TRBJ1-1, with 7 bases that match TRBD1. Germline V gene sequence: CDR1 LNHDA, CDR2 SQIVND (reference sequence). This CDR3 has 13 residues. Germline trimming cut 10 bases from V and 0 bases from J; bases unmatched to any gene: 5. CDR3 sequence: CATSTGVNTEAFF. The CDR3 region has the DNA TGTGCCACCTCAACAGGGGTGAACACTGAAGCTTTCTTT.

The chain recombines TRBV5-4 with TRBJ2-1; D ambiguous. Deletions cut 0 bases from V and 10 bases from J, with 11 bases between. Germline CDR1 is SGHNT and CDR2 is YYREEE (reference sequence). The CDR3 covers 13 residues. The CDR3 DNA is TGTGCCAGCAGCTTGGCAAGCCATGAAGAGCAGTTCTTC. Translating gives CASSLASHEEQFF.

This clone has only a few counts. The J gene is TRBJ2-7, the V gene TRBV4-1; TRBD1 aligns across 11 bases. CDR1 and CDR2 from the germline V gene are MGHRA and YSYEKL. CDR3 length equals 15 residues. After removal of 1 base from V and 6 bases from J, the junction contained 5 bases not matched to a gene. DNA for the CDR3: TGCGCCAGCAGCCAAGGTCGGACAGGGGGCTTCGAGCAGTACTTC. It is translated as CASSQGRTGGFEQYF.

The CDR3 sequence is CASSYSKGFTEAFF. The CDR3 DNA is TGTGCCAGCAGTTACTCGAAGGGTTTCACTGAAGCTTTCTTT. The chain is built from TRBV6-6 and TRBJ1-1; D gene ambiguous. The CDR3 contains 14 residues. V was clipped by 0 bases and J by 4 bases, with 9 bases between them. CDR1 MNHNY and CDR2 SVGAGI come from the germline V gene (reference sequence).

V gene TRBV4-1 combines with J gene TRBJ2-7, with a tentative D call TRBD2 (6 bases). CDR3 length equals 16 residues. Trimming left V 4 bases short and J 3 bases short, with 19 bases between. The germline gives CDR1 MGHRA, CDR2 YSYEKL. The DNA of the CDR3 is TGCGCCAGCAGCCGAGTCCCGGGAGATTCTAACTACGAGCAGTACTTC. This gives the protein CASSRVPGDSNYEQYF.

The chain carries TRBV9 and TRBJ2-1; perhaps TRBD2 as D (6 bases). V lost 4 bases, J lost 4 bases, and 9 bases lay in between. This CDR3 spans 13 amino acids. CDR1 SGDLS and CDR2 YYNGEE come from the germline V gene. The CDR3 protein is CASSSGLYNEQFF. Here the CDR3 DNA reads TGTGCCAGCAGCTCGGGACTTTACAATGAGCAGTTCTTC.

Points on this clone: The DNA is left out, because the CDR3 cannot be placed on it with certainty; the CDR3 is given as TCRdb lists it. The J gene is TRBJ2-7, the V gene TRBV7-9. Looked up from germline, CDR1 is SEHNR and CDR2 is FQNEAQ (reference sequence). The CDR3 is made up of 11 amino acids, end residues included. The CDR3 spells CASWAAGTTYF.

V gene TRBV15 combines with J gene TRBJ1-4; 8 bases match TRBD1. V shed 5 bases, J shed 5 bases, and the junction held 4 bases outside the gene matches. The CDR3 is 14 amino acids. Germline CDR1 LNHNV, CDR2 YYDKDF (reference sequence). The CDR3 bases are TGTGCCACCAGCTTTACAGGGGGGAATGAAAAACTGTTTTTT. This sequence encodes CATSFTGGNEKLFF.

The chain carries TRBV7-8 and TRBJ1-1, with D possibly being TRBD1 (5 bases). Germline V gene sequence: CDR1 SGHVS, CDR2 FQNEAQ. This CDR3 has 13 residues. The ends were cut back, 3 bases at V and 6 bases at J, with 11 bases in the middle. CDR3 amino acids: CASSFGGYPEAFF. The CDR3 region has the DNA TGTGCCAGCAGCTTTGGGGGGTACCCTGAAGCTTTCTTT.

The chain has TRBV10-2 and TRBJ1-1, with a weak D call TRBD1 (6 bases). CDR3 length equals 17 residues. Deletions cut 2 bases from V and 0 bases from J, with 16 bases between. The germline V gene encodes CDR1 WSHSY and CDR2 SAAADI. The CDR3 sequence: CASSEAVGGGMNTEAFF. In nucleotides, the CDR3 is TGCGCCAGCAGTGAGGCGGTAGGGGGTGGAATGAACACTGAAGCTTTCTTT.

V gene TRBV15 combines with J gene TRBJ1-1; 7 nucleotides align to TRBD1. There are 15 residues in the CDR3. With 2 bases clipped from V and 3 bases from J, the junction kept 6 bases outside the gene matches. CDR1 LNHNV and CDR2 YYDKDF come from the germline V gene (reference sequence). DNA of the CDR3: TGTGCCACCAGCAGAAACAGGGGTCAAGACACTGAAGCTTTCTTT. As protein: CATSRNRGQDTEAFF.